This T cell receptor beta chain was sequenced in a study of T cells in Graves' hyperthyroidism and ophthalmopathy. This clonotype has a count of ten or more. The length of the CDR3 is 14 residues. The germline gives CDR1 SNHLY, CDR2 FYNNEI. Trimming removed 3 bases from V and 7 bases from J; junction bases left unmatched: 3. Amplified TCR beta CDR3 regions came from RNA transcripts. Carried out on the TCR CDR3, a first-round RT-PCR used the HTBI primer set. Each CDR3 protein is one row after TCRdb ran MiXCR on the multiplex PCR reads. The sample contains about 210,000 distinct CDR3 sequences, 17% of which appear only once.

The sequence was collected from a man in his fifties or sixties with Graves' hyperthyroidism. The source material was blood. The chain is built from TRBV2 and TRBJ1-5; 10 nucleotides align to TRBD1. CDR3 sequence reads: CASSDGTGVQPQHF. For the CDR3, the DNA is TGTGCCAGCAGTGACGGGACAGGGGTACAGCCCCAGCATTTT.